This T cell receptor beta chain was sequenced in a study of CD8+ T cells in alopecia areata (dated by TCRdb to 2017 to 2018). Study-level background: The treated patients, all with moderate-to-severe alopecia areata, were enrolled in an open-label pilot trial of oral tofacitinib given at 5 to 10 mg twice daily. Tofacitinib was administered for 6 to 18 months, and 6 months of follow-up off drug were then conducted to assess delayed response and recurrence. Disease severity in treated patients was measured with the SALT score, which quantifies the percentage of affected scalp surface area. High-throughput TCRbeta sequencing was used to examine T cell clonal expansion in alopecia areata in both the C3H/HeJ mouse model and human patients. Human TCRbeta sequencing covered scalp tissue and sorted CD4+ and CD8+ peripheral blood T cells from patchy and totalis/universalis alopecia areata patients and healthy controls. Patients on tofacitinib were biopsied at baseline and after 4 and 24 weeks of treatment, and several of the patients also had a later scalp biopsy. Clonality in the scalp was compared among normal scalp (n=4), patchy alopecia areata scalp (n=8), and alopecia totalis/universalis scalp (n=8). RNA came from the PAXgene miRNA kit for fixed scalp, the miRNeasy kit for PBMCs, and the RNeasy kit for mouse skin. immunoSEQ multiplex PCR using 35 Vbeta forward primers and 13 Jbeta reverse primers was used to amplify TCRbeta CDR3 regions.

The count of this clone is one. The antigen it recognizes is unknown. Base-call qualities are not available, and no considerably larger clone is one nucleotide away. The paper as a whole reports these results and caveats: Shared TCR sequences between patients were less evident than in mice, which may be partly attributable to HLA diversity in the patient population. Because the treated cohort was small and had just a single nonresponder, larger studies are needed to establish links between baseline CD8+ expansion and response. Unlike mouse skin, which is dominated by gammadelta T cells, normal human skin has resident alphabeta T cells that are also sequenced, and this complicates analysis of the scalp TCR repertoire. Higher clonality and more expanded CD8+ clones were observed in lesional scalp than in normal scalp, particularly in alopecia totalis/universalis, a finding suggestive of antigenic drive. Many expanded lesional clones were found to persist in scalp and blood during tofacitinib treatment, and relapse after treatment cessation may be partly explained by this persistence. Tofacitinib significantly lowered scalp clonality and the number of expanded CD8+ clones among the top 100 scalp clones.

Libraries came from the immunoSEQ multiplex PCR assay. To provide template for TCR sequencing, every sample had RNA extracted and reverse transcribed into cDNA. SuperScript III was used for first-strand cDNA synthesis, primed with a 2:1 mix of oligo-dT and random hexamers. A synthetic immune receptor repertoire was used to measure amplification bias, and any remaining bias was corrected computationally. Per the source publication's procedure: After raw reads were preprocessed to remove errors, the CDR3 was defined following IMGT conventions as running from the conserved cysteine to phenylalanine. Clonality was computed by normalizing Shannon entropy by log2 of the number of productive unique TCRs and subtracting the result from 1. Whether scalp clones were CD4 or CD8 was inferred by matching scalp TCRbeta sequences against CD4 and CD8 repertoires sorted from blood. The clones in this table, taken by TCRdb from immuneACCESS, are in-frame only. Not every clone is retained; where verified, under half of the shortfall comes from an unresolved V gene, and the cause of the rest is unknown. The V and J calls and clone size come from that table; D and trimming were worked out from the DNA. The sample includes fewer than 250,000 clones, with 64% observed a single time. The ten largest clones capture around 3.9% of the sample.

In the paper's terms, the time point label means: around 28 days on oral tofacitinib. Per the publication, the treatment or condition label means: oral pan-JAK inhibitor, 5-10 mg twice daily. Lesional scalp punch biopsies and peripheral blood were obtained from alopecia areata patients. After PBMCs were isolated by density centrifugation and stained for CD3, CD4 and CD8, a FACSAria was used to sort CD4+ and CD8+ T cells. The CDR1 and CDR2 encoded by the germline V gene are MNHEY and SVGAGI. V is clipped by 4 bases and J by 9 bases, and the sequence between their germline boundaries is 16 bases long. The CDR3 runs 13 amino acids, cysteine and phenylalanine included. The kept DNA is CDR3 alone, 39 bases in frame from the first base.

Here the chain combines TRBV6-5 and TRBJ2-7; the D gene lacks a confident call. The sample was CD4+ T cells sorted from blood, taken at week 4, from a patient treated with tofacitinib. The sequence was obtained from a human donor with alopecia areata. Here is the DNA: TGTGCCAGCAGTTCCTCGGGCCCAACGAGGCAGTACTTC. Its protein product is CASSSSGPTRQYF.